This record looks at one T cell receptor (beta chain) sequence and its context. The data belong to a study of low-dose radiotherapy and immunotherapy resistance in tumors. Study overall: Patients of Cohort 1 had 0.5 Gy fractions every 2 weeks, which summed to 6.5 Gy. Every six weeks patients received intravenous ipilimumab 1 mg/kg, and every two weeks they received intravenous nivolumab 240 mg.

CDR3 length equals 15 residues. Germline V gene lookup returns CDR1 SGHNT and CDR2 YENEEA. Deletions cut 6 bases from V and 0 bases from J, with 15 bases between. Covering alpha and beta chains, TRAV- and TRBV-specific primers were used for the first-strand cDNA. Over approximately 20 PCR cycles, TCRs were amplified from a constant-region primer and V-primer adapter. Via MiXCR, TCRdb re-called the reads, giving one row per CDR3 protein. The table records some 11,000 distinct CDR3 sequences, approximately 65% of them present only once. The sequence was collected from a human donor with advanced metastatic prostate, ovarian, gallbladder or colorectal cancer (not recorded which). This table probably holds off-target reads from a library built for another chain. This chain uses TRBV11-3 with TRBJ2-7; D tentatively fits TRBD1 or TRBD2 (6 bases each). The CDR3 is CASSPGGPNSYEQYF. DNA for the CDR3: TGTGCCAGCAGTCCCGGGGGCCCGAACTCCTACGAGCAGTACTTC.